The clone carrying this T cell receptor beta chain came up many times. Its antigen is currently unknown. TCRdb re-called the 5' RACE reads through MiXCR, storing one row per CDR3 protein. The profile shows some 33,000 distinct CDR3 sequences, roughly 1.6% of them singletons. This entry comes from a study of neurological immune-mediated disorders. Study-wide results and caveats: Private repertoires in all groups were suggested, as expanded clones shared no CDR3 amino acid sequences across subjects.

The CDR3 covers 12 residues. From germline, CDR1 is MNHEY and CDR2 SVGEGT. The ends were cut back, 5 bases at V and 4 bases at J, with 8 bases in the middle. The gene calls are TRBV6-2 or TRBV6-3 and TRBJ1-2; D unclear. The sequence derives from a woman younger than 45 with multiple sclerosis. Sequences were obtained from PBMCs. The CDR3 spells CASSPGPYGYTF. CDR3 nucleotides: TGTGCCAGCAGTCCCGGACCCTATGGCTACACCTTC.